The T cell receptor beta chain described here comes from a study of blood T cells in healthy people across ages. This clonotype came up a few times. Sample-barcoded 5' priming and a J-beta primer mix drove a second PCR of about 6 to 12 cycles. TCRdb passed the 5' RACE reads through MiXCR, listing each CDR3 protein once. In the table there are about 1 million distinct CDR3 sequences, over 35% of which are singletons. The CDR3 sequence is 11 residues long. CDR1 is MDHEN and CDR2 is SYDVKM in the germline V gene. The chain combines TRBV28 with TRBJ2-4, with D unclear. The DNA matches TRBJ2-7 better at its end, which makes the J call doubtful. The source material was blood. The sequence was collected from a woman aged 60-75 years in good health. The CDR3 spells CASRFKYEQYF. The CDR3 DNA is TGTGCCAGCAGGTTCAAGTACGAGCAGTACTTC.